The sequence of this TCR beta chain was determined in a study of beta chain features in type 1 diabetes. Study summary: Across the samples, 90 million to 120 million sorted cells were examined in total.

Isolated RNA was reverse transcribed in full, so expressed TCRB transcripts were sequenced. Each sample of naive, central memory or regulatory T cells had, on average, about 3.57 million reads. Clones were sequenced by immunoSEQ multiplex PCR, and TCRdb holds only the in-frame ones, with some missing. This sample has about 140,000 clones; about 9.1% occur once, and the top ten carry 0.5% to 0.65%. Study findings and constraints: Diminished insertions and augmented deletions at VDJ junctions characterized type 1 diabetes patients. HLA influence on TCRB rearrangement stayed unresolved here.

The CDR3 spans 12 residues. Germline-derived CDR1 and CDR2 are SGHTA and FQGNSA. Between the trimmed V and J ends, which lost 9 bases and 7 bases, there was a span of 13 bases. About this clone: Its target is unknown. This specimen includes other DNA sequences encoding the same CDR3.

The genes are TRBV7-2 and TRBJ1-5; D uncertain. This receptor was identified in a woman in her thirties or forties in good health. The sequenced sample consisted of central memory CD4+ T cells from blood. Written as DNA, the CDR3 is TGTGCCAGTAGCCCCCGCGGGCAGCCCCAGCATTTT. Protein product: CASSPRGQPQHF.